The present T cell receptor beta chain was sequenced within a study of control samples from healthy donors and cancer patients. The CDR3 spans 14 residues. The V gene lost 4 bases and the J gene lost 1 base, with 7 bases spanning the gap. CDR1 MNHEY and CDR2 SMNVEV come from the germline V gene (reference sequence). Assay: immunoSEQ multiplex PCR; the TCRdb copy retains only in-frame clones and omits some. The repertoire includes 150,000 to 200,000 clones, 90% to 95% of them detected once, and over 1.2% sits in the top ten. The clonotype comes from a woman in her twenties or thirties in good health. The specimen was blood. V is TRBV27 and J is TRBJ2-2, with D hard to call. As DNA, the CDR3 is TGTGCCAGCAGTTCAGGTGGGAACACCGGGGAGCTGTTTTTT. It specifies CASSSGGNTGELFF.